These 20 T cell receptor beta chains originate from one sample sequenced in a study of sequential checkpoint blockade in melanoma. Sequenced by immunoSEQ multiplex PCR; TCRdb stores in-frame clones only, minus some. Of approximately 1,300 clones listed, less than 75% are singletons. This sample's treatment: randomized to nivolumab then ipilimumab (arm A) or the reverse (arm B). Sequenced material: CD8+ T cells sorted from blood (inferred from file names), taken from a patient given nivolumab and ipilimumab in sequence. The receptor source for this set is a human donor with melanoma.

The CDR3 DNA sequence: TGCGCCAGCAGCGGGACAGGGGCCTACGAGCAGTACTTC. Protein sequence: CASSGTGAYEQYF. The rearrangement joins TRBV5-1 to TRBJ2-7; TRBD1 agrees at 10 bases. The CDR3 covers 13 residues. CDR1 SGHRS and CDR2 YFSETQ come from the germline V gene. Losses at the gene ends were 4 bases for V and 2 bases for J; bases not matched to a gene: 0.

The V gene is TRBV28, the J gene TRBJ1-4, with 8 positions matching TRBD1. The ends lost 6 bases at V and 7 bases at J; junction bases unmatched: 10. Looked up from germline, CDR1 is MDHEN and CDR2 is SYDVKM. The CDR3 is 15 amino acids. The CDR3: CASSPPRDRLEKLFF. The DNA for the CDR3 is TGTGCCAGCAGCCCTCCCAGGGACAGGCTTGAAAAACTGTTTTTT.

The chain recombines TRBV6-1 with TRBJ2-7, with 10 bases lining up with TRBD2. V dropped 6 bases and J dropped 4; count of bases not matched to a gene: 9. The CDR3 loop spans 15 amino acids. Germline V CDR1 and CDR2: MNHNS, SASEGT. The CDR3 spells CASRGLAGGTYEQYF. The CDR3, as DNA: TGTGCCAGCAGGGGATTAGCGGGAGGTACATACGAGCAGTACTTC.

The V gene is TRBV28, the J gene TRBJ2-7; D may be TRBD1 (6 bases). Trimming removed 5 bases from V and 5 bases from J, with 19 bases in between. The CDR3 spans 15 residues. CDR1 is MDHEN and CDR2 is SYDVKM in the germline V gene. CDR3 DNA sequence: TGTGCCAGCAGTACCCCCGATGGCAGGGGAAACGAGCAGTACTTC. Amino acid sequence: CASSTPDGRGNEQYF.

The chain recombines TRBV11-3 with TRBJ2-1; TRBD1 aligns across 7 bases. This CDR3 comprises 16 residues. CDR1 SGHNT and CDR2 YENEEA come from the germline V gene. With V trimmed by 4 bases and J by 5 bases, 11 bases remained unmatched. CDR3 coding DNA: TGTGCCAGCAGCTCGTTTCCGCGACAGGGAGACAATGAGCAGTTCTTC. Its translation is CASSSFPRQGDNEQFF.

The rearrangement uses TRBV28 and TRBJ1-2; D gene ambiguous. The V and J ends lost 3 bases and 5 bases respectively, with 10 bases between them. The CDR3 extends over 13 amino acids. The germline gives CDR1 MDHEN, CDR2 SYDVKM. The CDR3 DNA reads TGTGCCAGCAGTTTTGTCAGCGCTTATGGCTACACCTTC. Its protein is CASSFVSAYGYTF.

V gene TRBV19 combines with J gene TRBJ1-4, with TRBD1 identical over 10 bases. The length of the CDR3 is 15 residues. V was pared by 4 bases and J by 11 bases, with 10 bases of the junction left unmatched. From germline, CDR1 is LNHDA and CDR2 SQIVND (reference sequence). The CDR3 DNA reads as TGTGCCAGTAGTAAGACAGGGGGCGAGGTTTGGAAACTGTTTTTT. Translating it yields CASSKTGGEVWKLFF. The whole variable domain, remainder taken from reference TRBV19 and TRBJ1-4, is DGGITQSPKYLFRKEGQNVTLSCEQNLNHDAMYWYRQDPGQGLRLIYYSQIVNDFQKGDIAEGYSVSREKKESFPLTVTSAQKNPTAFYLCASSKTGGEVWKLFFGSGTQLSVL.

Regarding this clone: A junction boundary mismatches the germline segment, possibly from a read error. CDR3 coding DNA: TGTGCTAGCAGCCCCCCATCGGGCGAGCAGTACTTC. Protein: CASSPPSGEQYF. V is TRBV7-7 and J is TRBJ2-7; no clear D. The CDR3 length is 12 residues. CDR1 SSHAT and CDR2 FNYEAQ come from the germline V gene (reference sequence). The full variable domain, its missing parts supplied by reference TRBV7-7 and TRBJ2-7, is GAGVSQSPRYKVTKRGQDVTLRCDPISSHATLYWYQQALGQGPEFLTYFNYEAQPDKSGLPSDRFSAERPEGSISTLTIQRTEQRDSAMYRCASSPPSGEQYFGPGTRLTVT.

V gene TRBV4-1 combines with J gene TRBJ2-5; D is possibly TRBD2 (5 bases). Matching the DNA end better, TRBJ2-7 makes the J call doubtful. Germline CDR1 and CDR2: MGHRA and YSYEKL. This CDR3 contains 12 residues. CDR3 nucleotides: TGCGCCAGCAGCCACGGGGAGAACGAGCAGTACTTC. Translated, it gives CASSHGENEQYF.

The CDR3 DNA is TGTGCCAGCGACAGGGGACCCTACGAGCAGTACTTC. Its protein is CASDRGPYEQYF. The genes are TRBV26 and TRBJ2-7; TRBD1, the D gene given by the table, was not confirmed from the DNA. TRBV26 is a pseudogene. The CDR3 is made up of 12 amino acids.

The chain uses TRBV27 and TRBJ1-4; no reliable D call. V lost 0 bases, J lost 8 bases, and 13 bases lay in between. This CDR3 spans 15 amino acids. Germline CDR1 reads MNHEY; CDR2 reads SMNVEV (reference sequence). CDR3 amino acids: CASSLSRGLGEKLFF. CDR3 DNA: TGTGCCAGCAGTTTATCGAGAGGGTTGGGCGAAAAACTGTTTTTT.

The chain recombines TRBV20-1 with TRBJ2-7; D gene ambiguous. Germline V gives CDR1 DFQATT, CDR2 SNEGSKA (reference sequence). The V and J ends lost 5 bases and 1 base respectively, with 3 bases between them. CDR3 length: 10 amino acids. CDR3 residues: CSARSYEQYF. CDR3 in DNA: TGCAGTGCTCGGTCCTACGAGCAGTACTTC.

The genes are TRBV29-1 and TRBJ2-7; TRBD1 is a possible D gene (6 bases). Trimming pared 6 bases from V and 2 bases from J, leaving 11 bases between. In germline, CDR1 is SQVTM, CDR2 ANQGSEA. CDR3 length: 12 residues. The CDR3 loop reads CSVASGAYEQYF. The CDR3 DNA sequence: TGCAGCGTGGCCTCAGGGGCCTACGAGCAGTACTTC.

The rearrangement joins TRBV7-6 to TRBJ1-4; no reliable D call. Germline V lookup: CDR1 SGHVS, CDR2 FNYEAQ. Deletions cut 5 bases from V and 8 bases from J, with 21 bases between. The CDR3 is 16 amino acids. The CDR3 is CASSPLVGEVVEKLFF. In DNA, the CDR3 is TGTGCCAGCAGCCCACTCGTCGGGGAGGTTGTCGAAAAACTGTTTTTT. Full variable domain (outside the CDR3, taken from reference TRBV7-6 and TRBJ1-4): GAGVSQSPRYKVTKRGQDVALRCDPISGHVSLYWYRQALGQGPEFLTYFNYEAQQDKSGLPNDRFSAERPEGSISTLTIQRTEQRDSAMYRCASSPLVGEVVEKLFFGSGTQLSVL.

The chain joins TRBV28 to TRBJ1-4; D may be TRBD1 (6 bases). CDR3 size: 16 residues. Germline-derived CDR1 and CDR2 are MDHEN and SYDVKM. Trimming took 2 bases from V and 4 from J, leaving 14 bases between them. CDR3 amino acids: CASSLSRQEINEKLFF. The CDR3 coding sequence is TGTGCCAGCAGTTTAAGTCGACAGGAGATTAATGAAAAACTGTTTTTT.

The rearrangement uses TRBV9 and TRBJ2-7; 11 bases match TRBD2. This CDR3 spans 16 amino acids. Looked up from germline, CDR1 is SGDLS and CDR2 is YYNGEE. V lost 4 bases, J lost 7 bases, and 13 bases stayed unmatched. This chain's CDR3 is CASSIGDSGRAREQYF. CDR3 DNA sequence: TGTGCCAGCAGCATAGGCGATAGCGGGAGGGCAAGAGAGCAGTACTTC.

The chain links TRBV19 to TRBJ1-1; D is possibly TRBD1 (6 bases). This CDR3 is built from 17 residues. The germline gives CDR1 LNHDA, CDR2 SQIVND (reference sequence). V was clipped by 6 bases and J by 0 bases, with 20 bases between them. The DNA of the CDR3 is TGTGCCAGTAGATACCGGAGGACAGACAGAATGAACACTGAAGCTTTCTTT. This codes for CASRYRRTDRMNTEAFF.

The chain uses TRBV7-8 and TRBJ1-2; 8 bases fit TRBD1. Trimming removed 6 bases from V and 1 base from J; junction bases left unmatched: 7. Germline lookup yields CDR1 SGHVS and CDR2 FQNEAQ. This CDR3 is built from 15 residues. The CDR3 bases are TGTGCCAGCAGAGCCCGGACAGGGTTTAACTATGGCTACACCTTC. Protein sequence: CASRARTGFNYGYTF.

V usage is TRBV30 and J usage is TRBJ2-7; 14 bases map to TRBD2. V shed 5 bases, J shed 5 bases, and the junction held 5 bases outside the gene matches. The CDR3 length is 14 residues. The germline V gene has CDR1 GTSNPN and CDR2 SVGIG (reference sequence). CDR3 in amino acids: CAWRLGLAGDEQYF. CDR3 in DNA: TGTGCCTGGCGCCTGGGACTAGCGGGAGACGAGCAGTACTTC.

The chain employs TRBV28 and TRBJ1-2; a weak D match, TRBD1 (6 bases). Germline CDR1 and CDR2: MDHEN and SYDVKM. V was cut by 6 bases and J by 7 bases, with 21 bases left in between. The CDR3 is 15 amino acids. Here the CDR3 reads CASSLNPGPGAGYTF. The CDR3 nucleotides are TGTGCCAGCAGCCTTAATCCCGGGCCAGGGGCTGGCTACACCTTC.